This T cell receptor (beta chain) derives from a study of blood T cell repertoires in COVID-19. Overall study: The origin of the acute and convalescent COVID-19 samples was the United States, Italy and Spain. The cDNA or gDNA used as material had been derived from T cells, B-cell-depleted T cells, or PBMCs.

This CDR3 spans 13 amino acids. From germline, CDR1 is SGHKS and CDR2 YYEKEE (reference sequence). Trimming shortened V by 0 bases and J by 6 bases, and 9 bases separated the two germline ends. Method: immunoSEQ multiplex PCR; TCRdb's copy keeps in-frame clones and lacks some. Of around 300,000 clones detected, under 90% appear once; the ten largest clones hold roughly 1.8%. Across under 25 US areas, participants ranged in age from 18 to 89 years. In assigning cohorts, the study relied on participant-reported clinical history. Specimen: PBMCs or T cells enriched from blood (not recorded which). The source of this sequence is a woman aged 60 to 75 who had recovered from COVID-19. V and J are TRBV5-5 and TRBJ1-1, with D maybe TRBD1 (5 bases). CDR3 region: CASSLESGAEAFF. In DNA form, the CDR3 reads TGTGCCAGCAGCTTGGAGTCGGGGGCTGAAGCTTTCTTT. The whole variable domain, remainder taken from reference TRBV5-5 and TRBJ1-1, is DAGVTQSPTHLIKTRGQQVTLRCSPISGHKSVSWYQQVLGQGPQFIFQYYEKEERGRGNFPDRFSARQFPNYSSELNVNALLLGDSALYLCASSLESGAEAFFGQGTRLTVV.